This T cell receptor beta chain appears in the sequencing data of a study of CD8 T cells in Susac syndrome. Note on this clonotype: The antigen is not known.

After extraction with the RNeasy kit, 0.5 to 1 ug of the RNA was reverse transcribed using random hexamers. immunoSEQ multiplex PCR amplified TCR beta CDR3 across 54 Vbeta, 13 Jbeta. TCRdb used MiXCR to reprocess the immunoSEQ multiplex PCR reads, holding one entry per CDR3 protein. The data show about 140,000 distinct CDR3 sequences, 95% seen once. High-throughput TCR beta sequencing covered peripheral CD8+ and CD4+ T cells. The length of the CDR3 is 15 residues. Trimming removed 5 bases from V and 4 bases from J; junction bases left unmatched: 4. Germline V gene lookup returns CDR1 SGHTA and CDR2 FQGNSA. General observations from the study: It was acknowledged in the study that its TCR sequencing and HLA analysis involved a relatively small number of individuals.

This chain connects TRBV7-2 to TRBJ2-7, with TRBD2 identical over 14 bases. The TCR was taken from a human donor with multiple sclerosis. Sequencing was carried out using CD4+ T cells from PBMCs. CDR3 DNA sequence: TGTGCCAGCAGCCATCGGACTAGCGGGAGGTACGAGCAGTACTTC. Its translation: CASSHRTSGRYEQYF.